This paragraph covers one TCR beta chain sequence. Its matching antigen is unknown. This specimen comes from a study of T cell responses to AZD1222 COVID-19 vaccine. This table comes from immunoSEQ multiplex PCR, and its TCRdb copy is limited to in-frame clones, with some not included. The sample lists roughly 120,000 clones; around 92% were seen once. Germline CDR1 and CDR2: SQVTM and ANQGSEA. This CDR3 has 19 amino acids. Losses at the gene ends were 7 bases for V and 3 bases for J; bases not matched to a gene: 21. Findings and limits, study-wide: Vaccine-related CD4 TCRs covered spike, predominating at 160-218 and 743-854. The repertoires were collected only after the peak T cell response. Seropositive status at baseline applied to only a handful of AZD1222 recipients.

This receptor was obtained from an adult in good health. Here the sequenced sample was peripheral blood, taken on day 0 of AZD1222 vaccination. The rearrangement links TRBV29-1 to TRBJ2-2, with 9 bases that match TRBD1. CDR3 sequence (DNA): TGCAGCGCTTGGATACCGGGACAGGGCGATATATGGTACACCGGGGAGCTGTTTTTT. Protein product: CSAWIPGQGDIWYTGELFF.